The TCR beta chain under discussion was sequenced for a study of blood T cell repertoires in COVID-19. About the study: Both acute and convalescent COVID-19 samples were obtained from the United States, Italy and Spain. Sources were T cells, B-cell-depleted T cells, or PBMCs; the material itself was cDNA or gDNA.

This clone has only one observation. The CDR3 totals 13 residues. The J segment lost 4 bases and the V segment lost 4 bases, leaving 3 bases of the junction unmatched. Germline-derived CDR1 and CDR2 are LNHDA and SQIVND (reference sequence). Per the study methods: Reference gene primer amplification gave estimated nucleated cell counts. Repertoires were generated with immunoSEQ multiplex PCR, while TCRdb's copy carries only in-frame clones and drops some. V and J calls and clone size come straight from that table; D and trimming were deduced from the DNA. The sample yields roughly 86,000 clones, roughly 86% seen once.

The chain has TRBV19 and TRBJ2-5, with 7 nucleotides matching TRBD2. The specimen sequenced was peripheral blood. The receptor was derived from a man aged 45-60 years with active or convalescent COVID-19. CDR3 DNA: TGTGCCAGTAGTACTAGCGGAGGAGAGACCCAGTACTTC. It translates to CASSTSGGETQYF.